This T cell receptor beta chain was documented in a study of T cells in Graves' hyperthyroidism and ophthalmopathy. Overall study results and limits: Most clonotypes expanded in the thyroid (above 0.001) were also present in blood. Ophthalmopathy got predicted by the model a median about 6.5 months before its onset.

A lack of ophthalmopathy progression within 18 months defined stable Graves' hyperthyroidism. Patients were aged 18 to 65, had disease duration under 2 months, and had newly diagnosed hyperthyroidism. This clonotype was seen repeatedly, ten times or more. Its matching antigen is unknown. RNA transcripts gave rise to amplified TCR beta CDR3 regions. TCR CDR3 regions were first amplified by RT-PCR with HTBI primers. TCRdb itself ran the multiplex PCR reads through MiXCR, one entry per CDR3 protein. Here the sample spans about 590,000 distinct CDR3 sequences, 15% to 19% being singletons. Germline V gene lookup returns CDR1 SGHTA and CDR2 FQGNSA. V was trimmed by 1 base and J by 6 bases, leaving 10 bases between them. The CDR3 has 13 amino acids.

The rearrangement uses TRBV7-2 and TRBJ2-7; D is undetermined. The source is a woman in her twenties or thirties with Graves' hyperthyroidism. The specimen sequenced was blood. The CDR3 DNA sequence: TGTGCCAGCAGCTTAGTGCTAATCGGCGAGCAGTACTTC. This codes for CASSLVLIGEQYF.